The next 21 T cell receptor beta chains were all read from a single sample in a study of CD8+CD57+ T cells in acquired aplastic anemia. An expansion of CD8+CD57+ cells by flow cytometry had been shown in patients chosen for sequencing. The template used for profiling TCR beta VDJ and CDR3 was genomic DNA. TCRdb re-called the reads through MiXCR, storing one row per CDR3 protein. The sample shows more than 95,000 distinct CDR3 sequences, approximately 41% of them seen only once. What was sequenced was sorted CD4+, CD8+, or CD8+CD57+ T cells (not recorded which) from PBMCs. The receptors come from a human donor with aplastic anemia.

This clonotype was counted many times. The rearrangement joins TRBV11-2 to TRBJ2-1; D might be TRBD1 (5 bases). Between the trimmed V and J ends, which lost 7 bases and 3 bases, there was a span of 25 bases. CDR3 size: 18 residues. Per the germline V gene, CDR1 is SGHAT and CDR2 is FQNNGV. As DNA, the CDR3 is TGTGCCAGCAAAGTCGCAGGGCTTGGGGCTTCGATCTACAATGAGCAGTTCTTC. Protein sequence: CASKVAGLGASIYNEQFF.

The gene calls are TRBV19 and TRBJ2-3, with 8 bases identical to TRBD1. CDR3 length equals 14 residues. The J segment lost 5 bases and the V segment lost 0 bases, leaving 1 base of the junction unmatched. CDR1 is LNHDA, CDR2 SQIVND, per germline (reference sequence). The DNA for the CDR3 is TGTGCCAGTAGTATAGACAGGGGGCGAGATACGCAGTATTTT. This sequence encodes CASSIDRGRDTQYF.

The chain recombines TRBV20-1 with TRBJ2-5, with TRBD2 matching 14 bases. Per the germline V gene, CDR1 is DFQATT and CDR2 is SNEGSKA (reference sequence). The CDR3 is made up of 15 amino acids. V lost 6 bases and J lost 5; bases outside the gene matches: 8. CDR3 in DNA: TGCAGTGCATTCGGACTAGCGGGGGGAGTGGAGACCCAGTACTTC. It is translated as CSAFGLAGGVETQYF.

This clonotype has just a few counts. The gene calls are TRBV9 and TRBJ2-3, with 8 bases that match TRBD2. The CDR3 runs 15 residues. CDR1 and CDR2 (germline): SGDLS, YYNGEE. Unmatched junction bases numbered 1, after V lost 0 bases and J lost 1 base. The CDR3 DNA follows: TGTGCCAGCAGCGTAGATAGCGGGGGCACAGATACGCAGTATTTT. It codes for CASSVDSGGTDTQYF.

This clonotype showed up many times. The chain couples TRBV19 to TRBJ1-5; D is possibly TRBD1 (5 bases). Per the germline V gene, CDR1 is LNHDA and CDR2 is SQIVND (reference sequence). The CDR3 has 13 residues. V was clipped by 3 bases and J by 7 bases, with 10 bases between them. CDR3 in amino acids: CASSMGLGQPQHF. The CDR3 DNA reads TGTGCCAGTAGTATGGGGCTAGGCCAGCCCCAGCATTTT.

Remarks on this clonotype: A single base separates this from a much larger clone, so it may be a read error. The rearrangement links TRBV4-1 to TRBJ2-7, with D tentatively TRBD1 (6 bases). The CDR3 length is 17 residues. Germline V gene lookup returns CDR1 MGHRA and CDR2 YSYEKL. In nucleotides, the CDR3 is TGCGCCCGCAGCCAGGGGCCTGGGGGACCGCTTCTTGCTGAGCAGTACGTC. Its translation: CARSQGPGGPLLAEQYV.

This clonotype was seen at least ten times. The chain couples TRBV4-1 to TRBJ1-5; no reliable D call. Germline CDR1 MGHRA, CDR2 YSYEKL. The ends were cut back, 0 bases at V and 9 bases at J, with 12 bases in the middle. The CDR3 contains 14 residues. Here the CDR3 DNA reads TGCGCCAGCAGCCAAGATCCGGAGGAAGGGCCCCAGCATTTT. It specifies CASSQDPEEGPQHF.

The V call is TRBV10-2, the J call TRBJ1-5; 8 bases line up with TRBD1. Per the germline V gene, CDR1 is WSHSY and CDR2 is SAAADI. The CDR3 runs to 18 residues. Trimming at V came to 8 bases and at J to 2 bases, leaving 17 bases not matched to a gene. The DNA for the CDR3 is TGCGCCAGCGGTTATGGGACAGGAGGTTTTGGTGGCAATCAGCCCCAGCATTTT. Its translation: CASGYGTGGFGGNQPQHF.

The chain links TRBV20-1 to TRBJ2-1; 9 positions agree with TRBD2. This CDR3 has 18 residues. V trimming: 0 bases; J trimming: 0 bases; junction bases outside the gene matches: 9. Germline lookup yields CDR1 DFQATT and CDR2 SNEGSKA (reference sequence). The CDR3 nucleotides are TGCAGTGCTAGAGATCCTAGCGGGGCCCTAAGCTCCTACAATGAGCAGTTCTTC. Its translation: CSARDPSGALSSYNEQFF.

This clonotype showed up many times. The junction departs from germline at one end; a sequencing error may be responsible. The CDR3 loop reads CASSTPGLASPHF. The CDR3 DNA is TGTGCCAGTAGTACGCCGGGACTAGCAAGCCCCCATTTT. The chain recombines TRBV19 with TRBJ2-3, with TRBD2 matching over 9 bases. CDR1 is LNHDA, CDR2 SQIVND, per germline (reference sequence). The CDR3 runs 13 residues.

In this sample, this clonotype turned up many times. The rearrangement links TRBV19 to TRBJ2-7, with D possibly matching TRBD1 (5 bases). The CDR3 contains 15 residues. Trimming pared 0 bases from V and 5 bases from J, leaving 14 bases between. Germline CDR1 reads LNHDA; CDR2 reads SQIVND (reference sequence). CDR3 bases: TGTGCCAGTAGTATAGATTCGGGCAGGGCCAACGAGCAGTACTTC. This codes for CASSIDSGRANEQYF.

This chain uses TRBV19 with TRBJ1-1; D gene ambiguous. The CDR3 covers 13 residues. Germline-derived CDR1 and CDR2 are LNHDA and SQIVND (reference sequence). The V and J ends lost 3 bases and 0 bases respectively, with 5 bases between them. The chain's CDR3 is CASSIMVNTEAFF. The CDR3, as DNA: TGTGCCAGTAGTATTATGGTGAACACTGAAGCTTTCTTT.

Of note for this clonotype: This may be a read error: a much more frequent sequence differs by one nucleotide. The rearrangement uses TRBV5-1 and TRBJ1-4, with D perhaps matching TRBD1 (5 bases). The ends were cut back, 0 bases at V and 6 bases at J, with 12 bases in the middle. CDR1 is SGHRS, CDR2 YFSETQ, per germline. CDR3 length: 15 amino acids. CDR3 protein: CASSLADGGYEKLFF. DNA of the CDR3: TGCGCCAGCAGCTTGGCGGACGGGGGATATGAAAAACTGTTTTTT.

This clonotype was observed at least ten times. In nucleotides, the CDR3 is TGCAGCGTTGTCCGAACCTGGGACAGGGGATCCTACAATGAGCAGTTCTTC. Translation gives CSVVRTWDRGSYNEQFF. The chain uses TRBV29-1 and TRBJ2-1; 10 bases agree with TRBD1. The CDR3 is 17 amino acids. Losses at the gene ends were 4 bases for V and 1 base for J; bases not matched to a gene: 10. Germline V gives CDR1 SQVTM, CDR2 ANQGSEA.

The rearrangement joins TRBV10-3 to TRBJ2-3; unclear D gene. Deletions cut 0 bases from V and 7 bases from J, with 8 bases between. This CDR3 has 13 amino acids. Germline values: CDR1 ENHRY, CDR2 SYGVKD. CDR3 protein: CAISESQQYTQYF. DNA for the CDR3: TGTGCCATCAGTGAGTCGCAGCAATATACGCAGTATTTT.

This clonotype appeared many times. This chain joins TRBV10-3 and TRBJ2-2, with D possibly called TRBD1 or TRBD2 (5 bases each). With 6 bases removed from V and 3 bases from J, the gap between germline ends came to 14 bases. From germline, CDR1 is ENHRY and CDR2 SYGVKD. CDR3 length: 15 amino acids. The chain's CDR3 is CAISGTSDYTGELFF. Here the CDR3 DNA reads TGTGCCATCAGCGGGACCTCGGATTACACCGGGGAGCTGTTTTTT.

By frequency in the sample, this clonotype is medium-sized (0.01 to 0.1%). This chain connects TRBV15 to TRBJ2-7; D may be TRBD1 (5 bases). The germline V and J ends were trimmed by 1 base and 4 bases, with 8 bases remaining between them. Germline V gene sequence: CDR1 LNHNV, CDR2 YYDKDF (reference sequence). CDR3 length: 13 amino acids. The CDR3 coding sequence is TGTGCCACCAGCAGAGGGACAAGTTACGAGCAGTACGTC. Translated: CATSRGTSYEQYV.

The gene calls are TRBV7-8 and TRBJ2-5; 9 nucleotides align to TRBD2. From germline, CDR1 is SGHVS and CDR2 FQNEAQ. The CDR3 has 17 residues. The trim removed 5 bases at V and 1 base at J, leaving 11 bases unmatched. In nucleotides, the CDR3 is TGTGCCAGCAGCATCATGCGGGCGGGGGGGCCCCAAGAGACCCAGTACTTC. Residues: CASSIMRAGGPQETQYF.

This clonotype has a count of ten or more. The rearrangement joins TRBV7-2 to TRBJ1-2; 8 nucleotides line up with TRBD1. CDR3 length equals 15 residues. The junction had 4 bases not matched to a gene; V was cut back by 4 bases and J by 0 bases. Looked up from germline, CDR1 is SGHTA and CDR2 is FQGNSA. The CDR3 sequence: CASSSPTGANYGYTF. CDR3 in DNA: TGTGCCAGCAGCTCTCCGACAGGGGCTAACTATGGCTACACCTTC.

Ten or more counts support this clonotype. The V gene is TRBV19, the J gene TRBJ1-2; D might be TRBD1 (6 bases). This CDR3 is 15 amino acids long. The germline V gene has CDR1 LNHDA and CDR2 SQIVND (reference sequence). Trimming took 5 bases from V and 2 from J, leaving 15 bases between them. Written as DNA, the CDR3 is TGTGCCAGTAGTCTACAGGGAAGAACCAACTATGGCTACACCTTC. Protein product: CASSLQGRTNYGYTF.

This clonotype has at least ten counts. The CDR3: CASSPSRYEQYF. The DNA for the CDR3 is TGTGCCAGCAGTCCGAGCAGGTACGAGCAGTACTTC. The V gene is TRBV25-1, the J gene TRBJ2-7; D unclear. The germline V gene encodes CDR1 MGHDK and CDR2 SYGVNS. V was trimmed by 5 bases and J by 4 bases, leaving 9 bases between them. CDR3 size: 12 residues.